The clone carrying this TCR beta chain has just a few counts. TCRdb redid the calling of the RT-PCR reads with MiXCR, one entry per CDR3 protein. The data show about 680,000 distinct CDR3 sequences, around 14% seen once. The sequencing input was memory CD4+ T cells from blood. The clonotype originates from a female donor in good health, serving as a healthy control.

The CDR3, as DNA: TGCAGCGTTGATGAGGGACGCACCGGGGAGCTGTTTTTT. Its translation: CSVDEGRTGELFF. The V gene is TRBV29-1, the J gene TRBJ2-2; D may correspond to TRBD1 or TRBD2 (5 bases each). The germline gives CDR1 SQVTM, CDR2 ANQGSEA. The CDR3 extends over 13 amino acids. Between the trimmed V and J ends, which lost 3 bases and 4 bases, there was a span of 9 bases.